This is a list of T cell receptor beta chains from one sample in a study of control samples from healthy donors and cancer patients. Using immunoSEQ multiplex PCR, the repertoire was profiled, and TCRdb retains in-frame clones only, with some absent. This sample yields over 110,000 clones, of which roughly 90% are seen a single time; around 11% belongs to the top ten. Material for sequencing was blood. These receptors all come from a man aged 25 to 40 in good health. Both conserved end residues are part of each CDR3. D genes are given only for firm matches. Size values are once, few and many counts, or a class for expanded clones, and some rows have none.

cdr3_aa cdr3_nt cdr3_length j_call d_call clone_size v_call
CASSQDGLMASGGSSYEQYF TGTGCCAGCAGCCAAGATGGCCTAATGGCTAGCGGGGGAAGCTCCTACGAGCAGTACTTC 20 TRBJ2-7 TRBD2 NA TRBV4-2
CASSQTNPSDEQFF TGTGCCAGCAGCCAAACCAACCCTAGCGACGAGCAGTTCTTC 14 TRBJ2-1 NA NA TRBV4-2
CAIGLAEPYNEQFF TGTGCCATCGGGTTAGCGGAGCCCTACAATGAGCAGTTCTTC 14 TRBJ2-1 NA NA TRBV10-3
CATSDGTYPYPQQYF TGTGCCACCAGTGATGGGACTTATCCTTATCCCCAGCAGTACTTC 15 TRBJ2-7 NA NA TRBV24-1
CASSVGPGRGLAGADTQYF TGTGCCAGCAGCGTAGGTCCAGGGAGGGGACTAGCGGGTGCAGATACGCAGTATTTT 19 TRBJ2-3 TRBD2 once TRBV9
CASSFDRATASYGYTF TGTGCCAGCAGTTTCGATAGAGCGACAGCTAGTTATGGCTACACCTTC 16 TRBJ1-2 NA NA TRBV27
CASSRTGAVLNTQYF TGTGCCAGTAGTCGCACAGGGGCCGTCCTGAATACGCAGTATTTT 15 TRBJ2-3 TRBD1 once TRBV19
CASVRFSGNTIYF TGTGCCAGCGTCCGCTTCTCTGGAAACACCATATATTTT 13 TRBJ1-3 NA NA TRBV28
CASTQRTARESPLHF TGTGCCAGCACTCAACGGACAGCCCGCGAGTCACCCCTCCACTTT 15 TRBJ1-6 NA NA TRBV6-5
CASSTRQVYGYTF TGTGCCAGCAGTACCCGACAGGTCTATGGCTACACCTTC 13 TRBJ1-2 NA NA TRBV28
CSAMTRFSGNTIYF TGCAGCGCCATGACACGGTTCTCTGGAAACACCATATATTTT 14 TRBJ1-3 NA once TRBV29-1
CASSIPTAGGGNEQFF TGTGCCAGTAGTATCCCCACAGCGGGAGGGGGCAATGAGCAGTTCTTC 16 TRBJ2-1 TRBD2 NA TRBV19
CASTQGQATNEKLFF TGTGCCAGCACCCAGGGACAGGCAACTAATGAAAAACTGTTTTTT 15 TRBJ1-4 TRBD1 NA TRBV2
CASKLGLAGLNEQFF TGTGCCAGCAAGTTGGGACTAGCGGGCCTCAATGAGCAGTTCTTC 15 TRBJ2-1 TRBD2 NA TRBV2
CASSLGTEAFF TGTGCCAGTAGTCTGGGGACTGAAGCTTTCTTT 11 TRBJ1-1 NA NA TRBV19
CAISEWSAYNSPLHF TGTGCCATCAGTGAGTGGTCTGCATATAATTCACCCCTCCACTTT 15 TRBJ1-6 NA NA TRBV10-3
CASSLKVTGDQPQHF TGTGCCAGCTCACTCAAAGTGACAGGGGATCAGCCCCAGCATTTT 15 TRBJ1-5 TRBD1 NA TRBV18
CASKVGNYNEQFF TGTGCCAGCAAAGTCGGCAACTACAATGAGCAGTTCTTC 13 TRBJ2-1 NA NA TRBV28
CASSHRTGYVVGELFF TGTGCCAGCAGCCACCGGACAGGGTATGTCGTCGGGGAGCTGTTTTTT 16 TRBJ2-2 TRBD1 NA TRBV28
CSVGGRLSYNEQFF TGCAGCGTTGGAGGGAGGTTGTCCTACAATGAGCAGTTCTTC 14 TRBJ2-1 NA NA TRBV29-1
CASSFSRLETQYF TGTGCCAGCAGTTTTTCTAGATTGGAGACCCAGTACTTC 13 TRBJ2-5 NA NA TRBV12-3/TRBV12-4
CASSDRGQAEAFF TGTGCCAGCAGTGACCGGGGACAGGCTGAAGCTTTCTTT 13 TRBJ1-1 TRBD1 NA TRBV2
CASRGDTLNTEAFF TGTGCCAGCAGGGGCGACACCCTGAACACTGAAGCTTTCTTT 14 TRBJ1-1 NA NA TRBV6-5
CASSLAGLNQPQHF TGTGCCAGCAGCTTAGCAGGACTCAATCAGCCCCAGCATTTT 14 TRBJ1-5 NA NA TRBV11-2
CASSVLAGKNTGELFF TGTGCCAGCAGTGTACTAGCGGGAAAGAACACCGGGGAGCTGTTTTTT 16 TRBJ2-2 TRBD2 NA TRBV2
CASSKTGGSQPQHF TGTGCCAGTAGTAAAACAGGGGGCTCTCAGCCCCAGCATTTT 14 TRBJ1-5 TRBD1 NA TRBV19
CASSTTRDTQYF TGTGCCAGCAGCACCACTAGAGATACGCAGTATTTT 12 TRBJ2-3 NA NA TRBV11-3
CASSQRSGGQGGETQYF TGCGCCAGCAGCCAACGATCGGGAGGACAGGGGGGAGAGACCCAGTACTTC 17 TRBJ2-5 TRBD1 NA TRBV4-3
CASSRGDMLGNYGYTF TGTGCCAGCAGTAGGGGGGATATGCTGGGAAACTATGGCTACACCTTC 16 TRBJ1-2 NA NA TRBV28
CASSQGTGGTDEQYF TGCGCCAGCAGCCAAGGGACAGGGGGAACCGACGAGCAGTACTTC 15 TRBJ2-7 TRBD1 NA TRBV4-3
CASSLVLGLAGNTGELFF TGTGCCAGCAGCTTAGTACTAGGACTAGCGGGGAACACCGGGGAGCTGTTTTTT 18 TRBJ2-2 TRBD2 NA TRBV11-3
CATSEAGRGSNQPQHF TGTGCCACCAGTGAAGCGGGACGGGGAAGCAATCAGCCCCAGCATTTT 16 TRBJ1-5 NA NA TRBV24-1
CASSLGTGETQYF TGTGCCAGCAGCTTGGGGACAGGGGAGACCCAGTACTTC 13 TRBJ2-5 TRBD1 once TRBV5-5
CASTVTSGSYEQYF TGTGCCAGCACCGTGACTAGCGGGAGCTACGAGCAGTACTTC 14 TRBJ2-7 TRBD2 few TRBV2
CASSPPLNEQFF TGTGCCAGCAGCCCTCCTTTGAATGAGCAGTTCTTC 12 TRBJ2-1 NA NA TRBV11-1
CASSEPSGQETQYF TGTGCCAGCAGTGAACCTAGCGGCCAAGAGACCCAGTACTTC 14 TRBJ2-5 TRBD2 NA TRBV28
CASSPGLPLGDEQFF TGTGCCAGCAGCCCGGGGCTTCCACTGGGAGATGAGCAGTTCTTC 15 TRBJ2-1 NA NA TRBV5-4
CAWTLRGVANYGYTF TGTGCCTGGACCCTGCGGGGCGTAGCTAACTATGGCTACACCTTC 15 TRBJ1-2 NA NA TRBV30
CASSLGTSAGDEQFF TGTGCCAGCAGCTTAGGAACGTCTGCCGGGGATGAGCAGTTCTTC 15 TRBJ2-1 NA NA TRBV11-2
CASSYRARGANVLTF TGTGCCAGCAGTTACAGGGCCAGAGGGGCCAACGTCCTGACTTTC 15 TRBJ2-6 NA NA TRBV21-1
CAWSVKRDRVFIAQFF TGTGCCTGGAGTGTTAAGCGGGATAGGGTGTTTATAGCACAGTTCTTC 16 TRBJ2-1 TRBD2 NA TRBV30
CASSITVNTEAFF TGTGCCAGTAGTATCACAGTGAACACTGAAGCTTTCTTT 13 TRBJ1-1 NA NA TRBV19
CASSLRANSYEQYF TGCGCCAGCAGCTTGCGGGCCAACTCCTACGAGCAGTACTTC 14 TRBJ2-7 NA NA TRBV5-1
CASSQEAWDNYEQYF TGCGCCAGCAGCCAAGAAGCATGGGATAACTACGAGCAGTACTTC 15 TRBJ2-7 NA NA TRBV4-3
CASSQWPAGKLFF TGTGCCAGCAGCCAGTGGCCAGCGGGAAAACTGTTTTTT 13 TRBJ1-4 NA NA TRBV7-9
CASSEDPGLRQYF TGTGCCAGCAGTGAAGATCCCGGGTTACGGCAGTATTTT 13 TRBJ2-3 NA NA TRBV2
CASSLIGGSSPLHF TGTGCCAGCAGCTTGATCGGGGGGAGTTCACCCCTCCACTTT 14 TRBJ1-6 NA NA TRBV5-4
CASSPRDSYNEQFF TGTGCCAGCAGCCCGCGGGACAGTTACAATGAGCAGTTCTTC 14 TRBJ2-1 NA NA TRBV5-4
CASSSGTANTGELFF TGCGCCAGCAGCTCCGGGACGGCGAACACCGGGGAGCTGTTTTTT 15 TRBJ2-2 NA NA TRBV5-1
CSAGLAGPGNEQFF TGCAGCGCCGGACTAGCGGGACCGGGCAATGAGCAGTTCTTC 14 TRBJ2-1 TRBD2 NA TRBV29-1
CASSRGLAGVNEQFF TGTGCCAGCAGCCGGGGACTAGCGGGAGTCAATGAGCAGTTCTTC 15 TRBJ2-1 TRBD2 NA TRBV7-9